The 13 T cell receptor beta chains below all came from one sample that was sequenced in a study of T cell responses to AZD1222 COVID-19 vaccine. The repertoire was sequenced with immunoSEQ multiplex PCR; TCRdb's copy has only in-frame clones and lacks some. The table includes about 66,000 clones, about 93% detected once. Sequencing was performed on peripheral blood, taken 28 days after the second dose of the MenACWY control vaccine. These receptors all stem from an adult who received the MenACWY meningococcal vaccine as a control.

The chain employs TRBV19 and TRBJ2-7; D remains unclear. Trimming cost V 5 bases and J 1 base, with 15 bases left between them. CDR3 size: 15 residues. Germline V gene lookup returns CDR1 LNHDA and CDR2 SQIVND (reference sequence). The DNA for the CDR3 is TGTGCCAGTAGTGTGGGCAGCACCTTTTCCTACGAGCAGTACTTC. Translated, it gives CASSVGSTFSYEQYF.

This chain joins TRBV12-3 or TRBV12-4 and TRBJ1-5; no firm D call. Trimming stripped 2 bases from V and 6 bases from J, with 8 bases between. The CDR3 has 13 amino acids. CDR3 region: CASSLSQRQPQHF. DNA for the CDR3: TGTGCCAGCAGTTTATCGCAACGTCAGCCCCAGCATTTT.

This chain links TRBV7-2 with TRBJ2-7; 11 bases map to TRBD2. Germline V gives CDR1 SGHTA, CDR2 FQGNSA. The CDR3 contains 14 residues. V trimming: 6 bases; J trimming: 2 bases; junction bases outside the gene matches: 3. The CDR3 coding sequence is TGTGCCAGCAGACCGACTAGCGGGGCCTACGAGCAGTACTTC. Its protein is CASRPTSGAYEQYF.

This clone appeared a single time. The chain uses TRBV9 and TRBJ2-3; D not resolved. V lost 1 base and J lost 3, with 3 bases in between. In germline, CDR1 is SGDLS, CDR2 YYNGEE. The length of the CDR3 is 12 residues. The CDR3 region is CASSVQTDTQYF. In DNA form, the CDR3 reads TGTGCCAGCAGCGTACAAACAGATACGCAGTATTTT.

V usage is TRBV29-1 and J usage is TRBJ2-7; TRBD1 agrees at 9 bases. This CDR3 contains 13 residues. V lost 5 bases, J lost 6 bases, and 8 bases stayed unmatched. The germline V gene encodes CDR1 SQVTM and CDR2 ANQGSEA. The CDR3 region is CSVINRGPSEQYF. The CDR3, as DNA: TGCAGCGTTATAAACAGGGGGCCCTCCGAGCAGTACTTC.

The chain links TRBV10-3 to TRBJ2-3; perhaps TRBD1 as D (6 bases). The CDR3 length is 14 residues. The germline V and J ends were trimmed by 6 bases and 2 bases, with 12 bases remaining between them. The germline V gene encodes CDR1 ENHRY and CDR2 SYGVKD. This CDR3 is CAIRGASDTDTQYF. Written as DNA, the CDR3 is TGTGCCATCAGGGGGGCTAGTGACACAGATACGCAGTATTTT.

This rearrangement joins TRBV28 to TRBJ2-7, with 8 bases matching TRBD1. The CDR3 covers 13 residues. With V trimmed by 7 bases and J by 4 bases, 6 bases remained unmatched. Germline CDR1 is MDHEN and CDR2 is SYDVKM. CDR3 nucleotide sequence: TGTGCCAGCAAAAGGACAGGGAATTACGAGCAGTACTTC. Its translation is CASKRTGNYEQYF.

The chain is built from TRBV19 and TRBJ1-1; no reliable D call. Between the trimmed V and J ends, which lost 7 bases and 4 bases, there was a span of 10 bases. CDR3 length: 12 residues. Germline-derived CDR1 and CDR2 are LNHDA and SQIVND (reference sequence). Here the CDR3 reads CASKEGVTEAFF. CDR3 bases: TGTGCCAGTAAGGAGGGAGTCACTGAAGCTTTCTTT. Combining the CDR3 with reference TRBV19 and TRBJ1-1 gives the whole variable domain DGGITQSPKYLFRKEGQNVTLSCEQNLNHDAMYWYRQDPGQGLRLIYYSQIVNDFQKGDIAEGYSVSREKKESFPLTVTSAQKNPTAFYLCASKEGVTEAFFGQGTRLTVV.

This clone has just a few counts. The chain combines TRBV7-2 with TRBJ2-3; 7 positions match TRBD2. Germline V CDR1 and CDR2: SGHTA, FQGNSA. V lost 5 bases to trimming and J lost 2 bases; unmatched junction nucleotides: 4. The CDR3 is 14 amino acids. The CDR3 region is CASSPTSTTDTQYF. Written as DNA, the CDR3 is TGTGCCAGCAGCCCGACTAGCACCACAGATACGCAGTATTTT. The full variable domain, with the rest looked up from reference TRBV7-2 and TRBJ2-3, is GAGVSQSPSNKVTEKGKDVELRCDPISGHTALYWYRQSLGQGLEFLIYFQGNSAPDKSGLPSDRFSAERTGGSVSTLTIQRTQQEDSAVYLCASSPTSTTDTQYFGPGTRLTVL.

The chain is built from TRBV7-2 and TRBJ1-1; unclear D gene. The CDR3 is made up of 14 amino acids. The V and J ends lost 1 base and 11 bases respectively, with 17 bases between them. CDR1 and CDR2 (germline): SGHTA, FQGNSA. CDR3 sequence (DNA): TGTGCCAGCAGCTTAGTCGCGGGCCGTACGGGGGCTTTCTTT. Its translation: CASSLVAGRTGAFF. Complete variable domain (other parts from reference TRBV7-2 and TRBJ1-1): GAGVSQSPSNKVTEKGKDVELRCDPISGHTALYWYRQSLGQGLEFLIYFQGNSAPDKSGLPSDRFSAERTGGSVSTLTIQRTQQEDSAVYLCASSLVAGRTGAFFGQGTRLTVV.

The gene calls are TRBV6-1 and TRBJ1-5; weak D call: TRBD1 (6 bases). The CDR3 has 17 amino acids. CDR1 and CDR2 (germline): MNHNS, SASEGT. V lost 2 bases, J lost 0 bases, and 14 bases lay in between. In DNA form, the CDR3 reads TGTGCCAGCAGTGAACAGCAGGGACATTATAGCAATCAGCCCCAGCATTTT. Amino acid sequence: CASSEQQGHYSNQPQHF.

The rearrangement joins TRBV18 to TRBJ2-7, with D uncertain. Germline V gene lookup returns CDR1 KGHSH and CDR2 LQKENI. V was clipped by 2 bases and J by 1 base, with 15 bases between them. The CDR3 extends over 16 amino acids. CDR3 in DNA: TGTGCCAGCTCACCAGCGAGATCACGGATTTCCTACGAGCAGTACTTC. Its protein product is CASSPARSRISYEQYF.

This chain joins TRBV6-5 and TRBJ1-5; D is unresolved. With 6 bases removed from V and 1 base from J, the gap between germline ends came to 4 bases. This CDR3 is built from 12 residues. The germline CDR1 and CDR2 sequences are MNHEY and SVGAGI. CDR3 loop: CASRGSNQPQHF. CDR3 sequence (DNA): TGTGCCAGCAGGGGGAGCAATCAGCCCCAGCATTTT.